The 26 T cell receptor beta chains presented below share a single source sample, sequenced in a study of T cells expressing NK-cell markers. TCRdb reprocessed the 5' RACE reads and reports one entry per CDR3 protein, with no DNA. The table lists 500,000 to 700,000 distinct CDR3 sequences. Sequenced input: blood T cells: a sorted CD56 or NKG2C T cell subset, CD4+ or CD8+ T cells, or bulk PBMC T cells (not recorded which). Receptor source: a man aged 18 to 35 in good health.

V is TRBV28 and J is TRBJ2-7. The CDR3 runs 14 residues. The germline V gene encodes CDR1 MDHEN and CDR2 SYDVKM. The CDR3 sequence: CASRRDRVSYEQYF.

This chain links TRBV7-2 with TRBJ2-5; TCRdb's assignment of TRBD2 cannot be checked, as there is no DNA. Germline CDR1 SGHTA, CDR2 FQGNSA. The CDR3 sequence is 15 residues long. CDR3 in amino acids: CASSITGAEVGTQYF.

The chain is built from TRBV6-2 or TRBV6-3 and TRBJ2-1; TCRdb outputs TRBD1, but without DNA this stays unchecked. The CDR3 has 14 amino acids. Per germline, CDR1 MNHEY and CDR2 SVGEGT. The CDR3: CASSYSQGGAKQFF.

The CDR3 spells CASSTGTGIQETQYF. The chain couples TRBV12-3 or TRBV12-4 to TRBJ2-5; TCRdb outputs TRBD1, but without DNA this stays unchecked. This CDR3 region has 15 residues.

This CDR3 is CSAADGRGSETQYF. The chain combines TRBV20-1 with TRBJ2-5; TCRdb's D call of TRBD2 is untestable without DNA. Germline lookup yields CDR1 DFQATT and CDR2 SNEGSKA (reference sequence). The CDR3 has 14 amino acids.

CDR3 protein: CASSSQTSVDTQYF. The chain couples TRBV12-3 or TRBV12-4 to TRBJ2-3; TCRdb proposes TRBD2, but this gene call is untestable without DNA. The CDR3 totals 14 residues.

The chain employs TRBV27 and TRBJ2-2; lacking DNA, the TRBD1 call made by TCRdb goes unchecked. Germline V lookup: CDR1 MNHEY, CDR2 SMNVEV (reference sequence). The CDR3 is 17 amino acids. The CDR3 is CASRQVGTGTGSGELFF.

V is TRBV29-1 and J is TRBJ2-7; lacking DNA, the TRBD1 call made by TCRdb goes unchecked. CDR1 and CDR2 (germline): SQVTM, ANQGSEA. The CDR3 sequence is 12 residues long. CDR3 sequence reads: CSVEVAGNEQYF.

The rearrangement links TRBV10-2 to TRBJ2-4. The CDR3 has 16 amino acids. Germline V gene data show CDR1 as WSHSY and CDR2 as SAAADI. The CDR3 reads CASSEPRTLAKNIQYF.

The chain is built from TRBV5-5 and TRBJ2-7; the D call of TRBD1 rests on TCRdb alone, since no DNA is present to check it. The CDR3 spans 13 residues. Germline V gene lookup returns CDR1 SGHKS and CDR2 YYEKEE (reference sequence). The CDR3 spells CASSLARGREQYF.

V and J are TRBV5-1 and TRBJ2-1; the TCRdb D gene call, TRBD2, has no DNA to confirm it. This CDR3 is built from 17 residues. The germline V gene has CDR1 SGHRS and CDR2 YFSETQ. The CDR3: CASRLVPGLATHNEQFF.

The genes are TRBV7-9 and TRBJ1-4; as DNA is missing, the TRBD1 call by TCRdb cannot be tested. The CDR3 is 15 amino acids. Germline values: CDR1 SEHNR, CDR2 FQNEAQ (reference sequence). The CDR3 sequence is CASSAGQGLNEKLFF.

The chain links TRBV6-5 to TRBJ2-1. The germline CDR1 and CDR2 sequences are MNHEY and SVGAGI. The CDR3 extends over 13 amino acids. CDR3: CASSLGPTGEQFF.

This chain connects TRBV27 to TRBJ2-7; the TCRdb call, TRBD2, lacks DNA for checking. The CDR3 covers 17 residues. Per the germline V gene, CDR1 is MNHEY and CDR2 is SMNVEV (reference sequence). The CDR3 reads CASSSRLAGESSYEQYF.

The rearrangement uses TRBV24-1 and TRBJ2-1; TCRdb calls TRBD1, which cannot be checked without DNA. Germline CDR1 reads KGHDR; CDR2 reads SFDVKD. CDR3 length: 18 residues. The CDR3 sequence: CATSATPGLEGSYNEQFF.

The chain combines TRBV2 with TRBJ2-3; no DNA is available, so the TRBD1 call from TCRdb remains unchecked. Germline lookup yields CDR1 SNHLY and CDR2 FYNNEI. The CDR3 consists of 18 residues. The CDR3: CASGGGTASALVIDTQYF.

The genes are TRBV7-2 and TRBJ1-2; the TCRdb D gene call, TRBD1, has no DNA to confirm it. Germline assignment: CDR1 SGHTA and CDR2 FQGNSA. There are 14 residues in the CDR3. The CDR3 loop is CASSRQGGRYGYTF.

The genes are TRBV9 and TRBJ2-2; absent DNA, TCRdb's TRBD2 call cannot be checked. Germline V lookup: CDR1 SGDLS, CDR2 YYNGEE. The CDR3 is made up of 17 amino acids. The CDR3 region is CASSAWPSGRRTGELFF.

The CDR3 loop reads CASSPGPREQYF. The chain combines TRBV7-2 with TRBJ2-7; without DNA, the TCRdb call of TRBD2 cannot be checked. The CDR3 is made up of 12 amino acids. Germline V gives CDR1 SGHTA, CDR2 FQGNSA.

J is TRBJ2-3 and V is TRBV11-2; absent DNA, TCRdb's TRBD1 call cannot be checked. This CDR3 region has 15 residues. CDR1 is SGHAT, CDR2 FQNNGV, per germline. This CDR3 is CASSSPNFGTDTQYF.

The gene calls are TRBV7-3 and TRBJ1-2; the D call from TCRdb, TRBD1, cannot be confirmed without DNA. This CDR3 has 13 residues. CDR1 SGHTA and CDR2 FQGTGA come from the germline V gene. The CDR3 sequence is CASSKQGMQGYTF.

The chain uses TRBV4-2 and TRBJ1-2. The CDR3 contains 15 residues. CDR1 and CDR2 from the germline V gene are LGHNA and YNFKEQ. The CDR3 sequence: CASSQDLRVVYGYTF.

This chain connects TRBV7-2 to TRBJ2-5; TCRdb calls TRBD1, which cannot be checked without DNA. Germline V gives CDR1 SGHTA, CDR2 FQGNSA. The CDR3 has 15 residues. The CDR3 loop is CASAEDRGSWETQYF.

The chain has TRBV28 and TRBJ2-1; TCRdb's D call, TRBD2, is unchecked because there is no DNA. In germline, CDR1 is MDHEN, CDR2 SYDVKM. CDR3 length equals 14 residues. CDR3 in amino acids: CASTDYLSYNEQFF.

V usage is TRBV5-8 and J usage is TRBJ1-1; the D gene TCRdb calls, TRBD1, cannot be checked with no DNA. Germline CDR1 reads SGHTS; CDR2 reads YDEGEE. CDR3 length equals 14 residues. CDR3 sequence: CASSFLGASTEAFF.

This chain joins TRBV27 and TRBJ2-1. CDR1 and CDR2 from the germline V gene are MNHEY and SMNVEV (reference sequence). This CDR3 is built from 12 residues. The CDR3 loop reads CASSTASEGQFF.